The subject of this entry is one TCR beta chain. The antigen is not known. Germline V CDR1 and CDR2: SGHVS, FQNEAQ. CDR3 length equals 13 residues. The PCR ran on 60 Vbeta and 13 Jbeta primers. Produced via immunoSEQ multiplex PCR; TCRdb's table is partial and in-frame only. The data hold approximately 150,000 clones, with over 70% observed a single time. These data are taken from a study of cytomegalovirus exposure and HLA in healthy donors. On the study more broadly: Within an early data release were around 87 million unique TCRs drawn from HLA-typed donors.

Study findings and constraints: Analysis was carried out at a later point, and it linked a missense DCLRE1C variant to TCR beta V- and J-gene trimming. The authors listed 164 TCR beta chains as cytomegalovirus-associated.

The chain links TRBV7-8 to TRBJ2-5; D not certain. The closer fit of TRBJ2-7 to the DNA end suggests the J call may be wrong. The sequence was obtained from a man aged 25 to 40 in good health and CMV-seropositive. The specimen was PBMCs. Here the CDR3 DNA reads TGTGCCAGCAGCCGCGGTGCTCACTACGAGCAGTACTTC. Protein sequence: CASSRGAHYEQYF.